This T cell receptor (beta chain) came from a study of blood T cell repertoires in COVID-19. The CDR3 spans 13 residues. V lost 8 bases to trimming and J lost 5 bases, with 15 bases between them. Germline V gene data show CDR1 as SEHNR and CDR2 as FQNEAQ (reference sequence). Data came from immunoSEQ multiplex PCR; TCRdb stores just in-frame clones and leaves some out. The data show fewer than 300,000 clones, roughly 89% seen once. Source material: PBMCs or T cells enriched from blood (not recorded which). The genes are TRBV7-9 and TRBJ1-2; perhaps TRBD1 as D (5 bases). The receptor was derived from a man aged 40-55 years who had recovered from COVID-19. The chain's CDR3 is CASRRRGDYGYTF. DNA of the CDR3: TGTGCCAGCCGCAGGAGGGGTGATTATGGCTACACCTTC.